These 30 T cell receptor beta chains share one sample of origin, sequenced in a study of blood T cell repertoires in COVID-19. Generated by immunoSEQ multiplex PCR, the TCRdb table keeps only in-frame clones and is missing some. The sample includes 200,000 or so clones, about four fifths of them seen just once. Input material: peripheral blood. Source of these receptors: a woman of 80 years or more with COVID-19, enrolled during active disease.

V and J are TRBV9 and TRBJ1-1; D gene unclear. CDR3 length: 14 amino acids. V was pared by 4 bases and J by 4 bases, with 14 bases between. Germline V gene lookup returns CDR1 SGDLS and CDR2 YYNGEE. The CDR3 region is CASSPQSESTEAFF. The DNA of the CDR3 is TGTGCCAGCAGCCCACAGTCTGAGAGCACTGAAGCTTTCTTT.

V is TRBV28 and J is TRBJ2-2; 9 nucleotides match TRBD2. J was trimmed by 5 bases and V by 1 base; bases with no gene match: 17. The CDR3 runs 20 residues. Germline lookup yields CDR1 MDHEN and CDR2 SYDVKM. The CDR3 region has the DNA TGTGCCAGCAGTTTATTCGCCCCATCACGCGGGAGGGTCGGTACCGGGGAGCTGTTTTTT. Encoded protein: CASSLFAPSRGRVGTGELFF. Using reference TRBV28 and TRBJ2-2 for the parts outside the CDR3, the full variable domain is DVKVTQSSRYLVKRTGEKVFLECVQDMDHENMFWYRQDPGLGLRLIYFSYDVKMKEKGDIPEGYSVSREKKERFSLILESASTNQTSMYLCASSLFAPSRGRVGTGELFFGEGSRLTVL.

This clone was seen only a few times. The gene calls are TRBV11-2 and TRBJ2-2, with D unclear. The CDR3 totals 12 residues. Germline V gene data show CDR1 as SGHAT and CDR2 as FQNNGV. Between the trimmed V and J ends, which lost 5 bases and 8 bases, there was a span of 9 bases. The CDR3 sequence is CASSPPKGELFF. The CDR3 DNA reads as TGTGCCAGCAGCCCTCCTAAGGGGGAGCTGTTTTTT.

A few counts support this clone. The chain has TRBV28 and TRBJ2-2; D perhaps matches TRBD2 (5 bases). The ends were cut back, 3 bases at V and 1 base at J, with 18 bases in the middle. CDR1 and CDR2 (germline): MDHEN, SYDVKM. CDR3 length: 18 residues. The CDR3 bases are TGTGCCAGCAGTTTCCTTTTCCGAGACTACCAGAACACCGGGGAGCTGTTTTTT. This gives the protein CASSFLFRDYQNTGELFF. Looking up the rest from reference TRBV28 and TRBJ2-2 gives the full variable domain: DVKVTQSSRYLVKRTGEKVFLECVQDMDHENMFWYRQDPGLGLRLIYFSYDVKMKEKGDIPEGYSVSREKKERFSLILESASTNQTSMYLCASSFLFRDYQNTGELFFGEGSRLTVL.

The table lists this clone with a count of one. J is TRBJ2-7 and V is TRBV30; 11 nucleotides line up with TRBD2. The CDR3 runs to 15 residues. J lost 1 base, V lost 3 bases, and 5 bases had no gene match. Germline assignment: CDR1 GTSNPN and CDR2 SVGIG (reference sequence). This CDR3 is CAWSEGLAGSYEQYF. The CDR3 DNA sequence: TGTGCCTGGAGCGAAGGACTAGCGGGTTCCTACGAGCAGTACTTC.

This chain links TRBV3-1 (or the pseudogene TRBV3-2) with TRBJ1-1; D gene uncertain. Germline assignment: CDR1 LGHDT and CDR2 YNNKEL (reference sequence). V lost 4 bases, J lost 7 bases, and 10 bases lay in between. The CDR3 is made up of 12 amino acids. CDR3 sequence reads: CASSRVGYEAFF. The CDR3 DNA reads as TGTGCCAGCAGCCGAGTCGGGTATGAAGCTTTCTTT.

The V and J genes are TRBV6-2 or TRBV6-3 and TRBJ2-2; possibly TRBD2 for D (5 bases). The V end lost 4 bases, the J end lost 1 base, and 13 bases lay between the germline ends. The CDR3 runs 16 residues. The V gene's germline CDR1 is MNHEY and CDR2 SVGEGT. For the CDR3, the DNA is TGTGCCAGCAGTTCTTCCCCCGGGAAGAACACCGGGGAGCTGTTTTTT. Protein sequence: CASSSSPGKNTGELFF.

The chain uses TRBV6-2 or TRBV6-3 and TRBJ1-3, with D unresolved. CDR3 length: 12 residues. The V end lost 2 bases, the J end lost 3 bases, and 2 bases lay between the germline ends. CDR1 is MNHEY, CDR2 SVGEGT, per germline. Here the CDR3 reads CASSYLGNTIYF. CDR3 nucleotides: TGTGCCAGCAGTTACCTTGGAAACACCATATATTTT.

The rearrangement links TRBV19 to TRBJ1-1; 8 bases agree with TRBD1. The CDR3 loop spans 13 amino acids. Germline trimming cut 1 base from V and 8 bases from J; bases unmatched to any gene: 3. CDR1 and CDR2 (germline): LNHDA, SQIVND (reference sequence). The CDR3 spells CASSIAGGSEAFF. As DNA, the CDR3 is TGTGCCAGTAGTATAGCAGGGGGCTCAGAAGCTTTCTTT.

V gene TRBV4-1 combines with J gene TRBJ2-7; 7 nucleotides align to TRBD1. From germline, CDR1 is MGHRA and CDR2 YSYEKL. Unmatched junction bases numbered 0, after V lost 0 bases and J lost 7 bases. The CDR3 loop spans 12 amino acids. Here the CDR3 reads CASSQETGEQYF. The CDR3, as DNA: TGCGCCAGCAGCCAAGAGACAGGGGAGCAGTACTTC.

In this sample, this clone turned up a few times. The V and J genes are TRBV12-3 or TRBV12-4 and TRBJ2-5, with 9 nucleotides matching TRBD2. Losses at the gene ends were 8 bases for V and 5 bases for J; bases not matched to a gene: 3. This CDR3 spans 12 amino acids. The CDR3 region is CASGTSMETQYF. The CDR3 bases are TGTGCCAGCGGGACTAGCATGGAGACCCAGTACTTC.

The gene calls are TRBV11-3 and TRBJ2-7; 9 bases fit TRBD1. Unmatched junction bases numbered 3, after V lost 7 bases and J lost 2 bases. From germline, CDR1 is SGHNT and CDR2 YENEEA. The CDR3 is 13 amino acids. CDR3 amino acids: CASTGTGPYEQYF. The CDR3 DNA sequence: TGTGCCAGCACCGGGACAGGGCCCTACGAGCAGTACTTC.

The V call is TRBV28, the J call TRBJ2-7, with D maybe TRBD1 (6 bases). CDR1 is MDHEN and CDR2 is SYDVKM in the germline V gene. V lost 8 bases, J lost 9 bases, and 23 bases lay in between. The CDR3 runs to 14 residues. The DNA of the CDR3 is TGTGCCAGCGCCGGGACATATAGGTCCGGGGTGCAGTACTTC. This encodes CASAGTYRSGVQYF.

In nucleotides, the CDR3 is TGTGCCAGCAGGGAGGACAGAGAGACCCAGTACTTC. Its translation is CASREDRETQYF. The gene calls are TRBV2 and TRBJ2-5, with a weak D call TRBD1 (6 bases). Trimming left V 6 bases short and J 4 bases short, with 9 bases between. From germline, CDR1 is SNHLY and CDR2 FYNNEI. This CDR3 region has 12 residues.

The chain joins TRBV5-4 to TRBJ2-5; 9 nucleotides align to TRBD1. In germline, CDR1 is SGHNT, CDR2 YYREEE (reference sequence). CDR3 length equals 14 residues. V was clipped by 3 bases and J by 4 bases; unmatched bases: 4. The DNA of the CDR3 is TGTGCCAGCAGCTCGGGACAGGGAGGAGAGACCCAGTACTTC. This sequence encodes CASSSGQGGETQYF.

The rearrangement links TRBV7-9 to TRBJ2-2, with a weak D call TRBD1 (6 bases). Germline CDR1 and CDR2: SEHNR and FQNEAQ (reference sequence). This CDR3 comprises 15 residues. V was clipped by 1 base and J by 1 base, with 7 bases between them. This CDR3 is CASSLGQVNTGELFF. The CDR3 region has the DNA TGTGCCAGCAGCTTAGGACAGGTGAACACCGGGGAGCTGTTTTTT.

This chain uses TRBV28 with TRBJ2-7; 14 bases map to TRBD2. This CDR3 has 15 amino acids. CDR1 is MDHEN and CDR2 is SYDVKM in the germline V gene. Trimming at V came to 5 bases and at J to 6 bases, leaving 6 bases not matched to a gene. The CDR3 here is CASSPGGLAGAEQYF. CDR3 in DNA: TGTGCCAGCAGTCCTGGGGGACTAGCGGGAGCCGAGCAGTACTTC.

V gene TRBV24-1 combines with J gene TRBJ2-2; 7 nucleotides align to TRBD1. V was pared by 9 bases and J by 6 bases, with 9 bases of the junction left unmatched. The CDR3 is made up of 14 amino acids. Germline loops: CDR1 KGHDR, CDR2 SFDVKD. DNA of the CDR3: TGTGCCACCTCTCCGGGACAGATCGCCGGGGAGCTGTTTTTT. As protein: CATSPGQIAGELFF.

This clone was recorded a few times. This chain links TRBV11-2 with TRBJ2-7, with TRBD2 identical over 7 bases. V shed 5 bases and J 3 bases; nucleotides not matched to a gene: 10. The CDR3 length is 15 residues. Germline V gene sequence: CDR1 SGHAT, CDR2 FQNNGV. The CDR3 sequence is CASSPSSGAIYEQYF. The CDR3 region has the DNA TGTGCCAGCAGCCCATCTAGCGGAGCCATCTACGAGCAGTACTTC.

The chain carries TRBV5-6 and TRBJ2-7; possible D gene TRBD2, 5 bases. Trimming cost V 4 bases and J 0 bases, with 11 bases left between them. The CDR3 spans 14 residues. The germline V gene encodes CDR1 SGHDT and CDR2 YYEEEE. The CDR3 region is CASSAAGYSYEQYF. The CDR3 DNA reads TGTGCCAGCAGCGCGGCGGGTTACTCCTACGAGCAGTACTTC.

The chain links TRBV29-1 to TRBJ1-1; 7 bases are shared with TRBD1. V trimming: 8 bases; J trimming: 0 bases; junction bases outside the gene matches: 9. Germline lookup yields CDR1 SQVTM and CDR2 ANQGSEA. This CDR3 has 14 residues. The CDR3 coding sequence is TGCAGCTCGGGGGACAGCCTAATGAACACTGAAGCTTTCTTT. Translating gives CSSGDSLMNTEAFF.

V and J are TRBV2 and TRBJ2-7; tentative D call: TRBD1 (6 bases). Trimming cost V 7 bases and J 2 bases, with 18 bases left between them. This CDR3 has 15 residues. Germline V lookup: CDR1 SNHLY, CDR2 FYNNEI. This chain's CDR3 is CASTQGPGPPYEQYF. The CDR3 DNA is TGTGCCAGCACCCAGGGGCCGGGCCCCCCCTACGAGCAGTACTTC. The full variable domain, with the rest looked up from reference TRBV2 and TRBJ2-7, is EPEVTQTPSHQVTQMGQEVILRCVPISNHLYFYWYRQILGQKVEFLVSFYNNEISEKSEIFDDQFSVERPDGSNFTLKIRSTKLEDSAMYFCASTQGPGPPYEQYFGPGTRLTVT.

The V call is TRBV5-6, the J call TRBJ1-6, with 8 bases matching TRBD1. Germline trimming cut 3 bases from V and 10 bases from J; bases unmatched to any gene: 15. This CDR3 contains 17 residues. Germline CDR1 reads SGHDT; CDR2 reads YYEEEE. CDR3 region: CASSSPNRGTLRSPLHF. The CDR3 nucleotides are TGTGCCAGCAGCTCACCCAACAGGGGGACCCTACGATCACCCCTCCACTTT.

This sequence joins TRBV27 and TRBJ1-2; D is unresolved. Trimming stripped 2 bases from V and 8 bases from J, with 15 bases between. Germline CDR1 is MNHEY and CDR2 is SMNVEV (reference sequence). The CDR3 runs 14 residues. This CDR3 is CASSLLGPNEGYTF. The CDR3 nucleotides are TGTGCCAGCAGTTTACTTGGGCCCAACGAGGGCTACACCTTC.

As DNA, the CDR3 is TGTGCCTGGAGTGGGGGTCGGGCGGGCACCGGGGAGCTGTTTTTT. It is translated as CAWSGGRAGTGELFF. The chain couples TRBV30 to TRBJ2-2; D perhaps matches TRBD2 (5 bases). Looked up from germline, CDR1 is GTSNPN and CDR2 is SVGIG (reference sequence). This CDR3 spans 15 amino acids. Trimming took 1 base from V and 4 from J, leaving 13 bases between them.

This sequence joins TRBV4-1 and TRBJ2-2; 16 bases align to TRBD2. Germline CDR1 is MGHRA and CDR2 is YSYEKL. The CDR3 totals 17 residues. J was trimmed by 5 bases and V by 4 bases; bases with no gene match: 4. The CDR3 loop is CASSPGTSGGGTGELFF. The CDR3 DNA follows: TGCGCCAGCAGCCCGGGGACTAGCGGGGGGGGAACCGGGGAGCTGTTTTTT.

The rearrangement uses TRBV5-1 and TRBJ2-2, with D tentatively TRBD2 (5 bases). This CDR3 has 13 amino acids. Germline CDR1 and CDR2: SGHRS and YFSETQ. The germline V and J ends were trimmed by 5 bases and 7 bases, with 12 bases remaining between them. The CDR3 spells CASSRRAGGELFF. CDR3 DNA: TGCGCCAGCAGTCGAAGGGCGGGCGGGGAGCTGTTTTTT.

The V call is TRBV4-1, the J call TRBJ2-1; possibly TRBD2 for D (7 bases). Germline V gene data show CDR1 as MGHRA and CDR2 as YSYEKL. Trimming removed 1 base at V and 2 bases at J, with 21 bases between. The CDR3 sequence is 19 residues long. CDR3 protein: CASSQVPVGGRVTYNEQFF. CDR3 bases: TGCGCCAGCAGCCAAGTTCCTGTCGGGGGGCGGGTCACCTACAATGAGCAGTTCTTC.

This chain uses TRBV7-2 with TRBJ2-7, with D possibly TRBD1 on 5 matching bases. Germline loops: CDR1 SGHTA, CDR2 FQGNSA. The CDR3 consists of 12 residues. Between the trimmed V and J ends, which lost 5 bases and 4 bases, there was a span of 9 bases. The CDR3 region is CASSTRTYEQYF. The CDR3 coding sequence is TGTGCCAGCAGCACACGGACATACGAGCAGTACTTC. Together with reference TRBV7-2 and TRBJ2-7, the CDR3 gives the full variable domain: GAGVSQSPSNKVTEKGKDVELRCDPISGHTALYWYRQSLGQGLEFLIYFQGNSAPDKSGLPSDRFSAERTGGSVSTLTIQRTQQEDSAVYLCASSTRTYEQYFGPGTRLTVT.

The gene calls are TRBV6-5 and TRBJ2-3, with 9 positions matching TRBD2. The CDR3 extends over 15 amino acids. CDR1 and CDR2 from the germline V gene are MNHEY and SVGAGI. V shed 2 bases, J shed 2 bases, and the junction held 2 bases outside the gene matches. CDR3 in amino acids: CASSYEGLATDTQYF. CDR3 coding DNA: TGTGCCAGCAGTTACGAGGGACTAGCCACAGATACGCAGTATTTT.